Shown below are 11 T cell receptor beta chains from a single sample sequenced in a study of blood T cell repertoires in COVID-19. Libraries were prepared by immunoSEQ multiplex PCR; TCRdb keeps only in-frame clonotypes and omits some of them. The table lists roughly 290,000 clones, roughly nine tenths of them singletons, with 6% in the top ten. The sample taken for sequencing was PBMCs or T cells enriched from blood (not recorded which). Receptors were obtained from a woman in her thirties or forties who had recovered from COVID-19.

The chain combines TRBV2 with TRBJ1-4, with TRBD1 as a possible D gene (5 bases). The CDR3 runs to 15 residues. V was pared by 6 bases and J by 0 bases, with 11 bases between. From germline, CDR1 is SNHLY and CDR2 FYNNEI. The CDR3 DNA reads TGTGCCAGCAGCCGGGGGGAAACAACTAATGAAAAACTGTTTTTT. This gives the protein CASSRGETTNEKLFF.

A few counts support this clone. The V gene is TRBV7-8, the J gene TRBJ1-3; TRBD1 matches 7 bases. With V trimmed by 3 bases and J by 0 bases, 5 bases remained unmatched. The CDR3 has 16 residues. Germline assignment: CDR1 SGHVS and CDR2 FQNEAQ. CDR3 amino acids: CASSFAGTVSGNTIYF. As DNA, the CDR3 is TGTGCCAGCAGCTTCGCCGGGACAGTCTCTGGAAACACCATATATTTT.

This chain links TRBV18 with TRBJ1-2, with D unclear. V gave up 3 bases and J gave up 7 bases, with 12 bases separating them. Per the germline V gene, CDR1 is KGHSH and CDR2 is LQKENI. This CDR3 comprises 13 residues. The CDR3 here is CASSPDLEGGYTF. The CDR3 nucleotides are TGTGCCAGCTCACCCGACCTCGAGGGTGGCTACACCTTC.

The chain carries TRBV7-9 and TRBJ2-3; 9 nucleotides agree with TRBD2. Losses at the gene ends were 0 bases for V and 5 bases for J; bases not matched to a gene: 3. The CDR3 loop spans 15 amino acids. Germline CDR1 and CDR2: SEHNR and FQNEAQ (reference sequence). CDR3 DNA: TGTGCCAGCAGCTTAGCGGGGACTAGCCTAGATACGCAGTATTTT. Translated: CASSLAGTSLDTQYF.

The V gene is TRBV11-2, the J gene TRBJ2-1; D might be TRBD1 (6 bases). Deletions cut 4 bases from V and 0 bases from J, with 10 bases between. From germline, CDR1 is SGHAT and CDR2 FQNNGV. The CDR3 loop spans 15 amino acids. The CDR3 is CASSWDTRSYNEQFF. The CDR3 DNA reads as TGTGCCAGCAGCTGGGACACTCGCTCCTACAATGAGCAGTTCTTC.

This chain connects TRBV28 to TRBJ2-5, with D maybe TRBD1 (6 bases). Trimming cost V 4 bases and J 2 bases, with 14 bases left between them. Looked up from germline, CDR1 is MDHEN and CDR2 is SYDVKM. This CDR3 is 15 amino acids long. The CDR3 is CASSSPGHQQETQYF. CDR3 nucleotide sequence: TGTGCCAGCAGTTCACCGGGACACCAACAAGAGACCCAGTACTTC. Together with reference TRBV28 and TRBJ2-5, the CDR3 gives the full variable domain: DVKVTQSSRYLVKRTGEKVFLECVQDMDHENMFWYRQDPGLGLRLIYFSYDVKMKEKGDIPEGYSVSREKKERFSLILESASTNQTSMYLCASSSPGHQQETQYFGPGTRLLVL.

The genes are TRBV10-3 and TRBJ2-1, with 12 bases fitting TRBD1. The CDR3 has 18 residues. J was trimmed by 7 bases and V by 0 bases; bases with no gene match: 10. CDR1 and CDR2 from the germline V gene are ENHRY and SYGVKD. The CDR3 region is CAISESTNRDRGRNEQFF. The CDR3 DNA follows: TGTGCCATCAGTGAGTCTACTAACCGGGACAGGGGGCGGAATGAGCAGTTCTTC.

The chain is built from TRBV14 and TRBJ2-7; D might be TRBD2 (7 bases). Germline loops: CDR1 SGHDN, CDR2 FVKESK. V shed 4 bases and J shed 5 bases, with 18 bases lying between them. The CDR3 extends over 15 amino acids. CDR3 sequence reads: CASSRRTGGEDEQYF. The DNA for the CDR3 is TGTGCCAGCAGCCGCCGAACGGGGGGCGAGGACGAGCAGTACTTC.

Only one count was recorded for this clone. The rearrangement joins TRBV2 to TRBJ2-3, with 14 bases matching TRBD2. Germline values: CDR1 SNHLY, CDR2 FYNNEI. This CDR3 is 15 amino acids long. Trimming cost V 4 bases and J 5 bases; bases outside gene matches: 2. The chain's CDR3 is CASSGGTSGRDTQYF. The CDR3 bases are TGTGCCAGCAGTGGGGGGACTAGCGGGAGAGATACGCAGTATTTT.

The chain carries TRBV4-3 and TRBJ2-2, with 9 bases that match TRBD1. Germline V gene lookup returns CDR1 LGHNA and CDR2 YSLEER. The CDR3 is 16 amino acids. V shed 1 base and J 2 bases; nucleotides not matched to a gene: 2. The CDR3 is CASSQGTGVNTGELFF. The CDR3 DNA reads TGCGCCAGCAGCCAAGGGACAGGGGTAAACACCGGGGAGCTGTTTTTT.

V gene TRBV7-3 combines with J gene TRBJ2-3; D gene unclear. CDR1 and CDR2 from the germline V gene are SGHTA and FQGTGA. The V gene lost 5 bases and the J gene lost 4 bases, with 10 bases spanning the gap. This CDR3 region has 13 residues. CDR3 protein: CASSPVPADTQYF. For the CDR3, the DNA is TGTGCCAGCAGCCCCGTTCCCGCAGATACGCAGTATTTT.